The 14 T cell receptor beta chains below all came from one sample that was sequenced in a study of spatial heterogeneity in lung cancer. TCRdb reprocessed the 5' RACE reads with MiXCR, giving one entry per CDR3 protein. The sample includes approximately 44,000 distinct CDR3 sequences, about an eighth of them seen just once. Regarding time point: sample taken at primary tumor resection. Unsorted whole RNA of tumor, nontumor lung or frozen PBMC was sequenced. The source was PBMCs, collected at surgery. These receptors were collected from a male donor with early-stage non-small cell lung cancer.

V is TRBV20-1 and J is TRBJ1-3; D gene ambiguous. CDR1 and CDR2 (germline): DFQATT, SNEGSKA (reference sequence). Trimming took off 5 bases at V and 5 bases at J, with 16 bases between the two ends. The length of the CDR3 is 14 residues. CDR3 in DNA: TGCAGTGCTGAAGGCACTCTAAAAAGAAACACCATATATTTT. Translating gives CSAEGTLKRNTIYF.

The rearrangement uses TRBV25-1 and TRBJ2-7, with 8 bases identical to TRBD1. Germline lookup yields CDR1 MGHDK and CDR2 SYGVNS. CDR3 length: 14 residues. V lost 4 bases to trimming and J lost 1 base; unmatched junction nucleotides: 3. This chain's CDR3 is CASSGQGASYEQYF. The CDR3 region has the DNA TGTGCCAGCAGTGGCCAGGGGGCTTCCTACGAGCAGTACTTC.

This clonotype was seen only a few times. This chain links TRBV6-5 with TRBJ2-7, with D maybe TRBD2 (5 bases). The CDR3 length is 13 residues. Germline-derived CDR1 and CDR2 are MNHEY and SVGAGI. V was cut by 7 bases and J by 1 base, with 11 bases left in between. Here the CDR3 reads CASTREQSYEQYF. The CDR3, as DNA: TGTGCCAGCACGAGGGAGCAGTCCTACGAGCAGTACTTC.

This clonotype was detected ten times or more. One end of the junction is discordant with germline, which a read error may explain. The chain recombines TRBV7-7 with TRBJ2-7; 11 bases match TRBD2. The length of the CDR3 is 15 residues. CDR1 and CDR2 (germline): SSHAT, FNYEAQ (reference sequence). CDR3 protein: CASSSGLAGPYEQYF. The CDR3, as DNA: TGTGCTAGCAGCTCAGGACTAGCGGGCCCCTACGAGCAGTACTTC.

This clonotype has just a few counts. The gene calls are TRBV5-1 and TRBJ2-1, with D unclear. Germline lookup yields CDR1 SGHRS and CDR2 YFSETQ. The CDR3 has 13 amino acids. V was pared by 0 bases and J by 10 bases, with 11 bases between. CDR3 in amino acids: CASSLEVGREQFF. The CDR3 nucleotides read TGCGCCAGCAGCTTGGAGGTAGGTCGGGAGCAGTTCTTC.

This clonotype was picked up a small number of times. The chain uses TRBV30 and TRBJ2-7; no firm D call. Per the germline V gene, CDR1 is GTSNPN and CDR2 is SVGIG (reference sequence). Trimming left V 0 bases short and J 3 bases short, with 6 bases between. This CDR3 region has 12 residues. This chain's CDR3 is CAWSVLGYEQYF. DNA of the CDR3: TGTGCCTGGAGTGTACTCGGCTACGAGCAGTACTTC. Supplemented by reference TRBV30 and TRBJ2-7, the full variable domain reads SQTIHQWPATLVQPVGSPLSLECTVEGTSNPNLYWYRQAAGRGLQLLFYSVGIGQISSEVPQNLSASRPQDRQFILSSKKLLLSDSGFYLCAWSVLGYEQYFGPGTRLTVT.

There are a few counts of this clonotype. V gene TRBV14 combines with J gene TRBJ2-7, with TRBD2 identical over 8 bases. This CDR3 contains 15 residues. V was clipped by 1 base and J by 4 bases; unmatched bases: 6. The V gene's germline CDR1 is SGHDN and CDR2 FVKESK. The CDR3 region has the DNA TGTGCCAGCAGCCAAGGATGGCGGGAGGAATACGAGCAGTACTTC. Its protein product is CASSQGWREEYEQYF.

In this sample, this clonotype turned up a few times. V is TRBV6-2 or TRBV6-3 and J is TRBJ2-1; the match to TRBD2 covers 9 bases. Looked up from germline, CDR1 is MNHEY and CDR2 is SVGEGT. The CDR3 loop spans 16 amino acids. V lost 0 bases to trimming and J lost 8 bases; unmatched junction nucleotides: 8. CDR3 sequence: CASSYSLAGGLDEQFF. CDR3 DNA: TGTGCCAGCAGTTACTCGCTGGCGGGAGGGCTCGATGAGCAGTTCTTC.

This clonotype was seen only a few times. For the CDR3, the DNA is TGTGCCAGCAGCCCCTGGGACAGGGTCTACGAGCAGTACTTC. Amino acids: CASSPWDRVYEQYF. The chain joins TRBV11-2 to TRBJ2-7, with 9 bases identical to TRBD1. J gave up 3 bases and V 5 bases, and 5 bases lay outside the gene matches. The germline gives CDR1 SGHAT, CDR2 FQNNGV. CDR3 length: 14 residues.

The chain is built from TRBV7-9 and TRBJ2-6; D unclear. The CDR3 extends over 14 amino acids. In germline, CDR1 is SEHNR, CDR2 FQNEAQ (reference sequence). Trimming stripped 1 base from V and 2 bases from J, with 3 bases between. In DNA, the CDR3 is TGTGCCAGCAGCTTAGTTCCTGGGGCCAACGTCCTGACTTTC. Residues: CASSLVPGANVLTF.

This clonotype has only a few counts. DNA for the CDR3: TGCGCCAGCAGCGCTGAGACAGGGGGCATAAGCTACGAGCAGTACTTC. This gives the protein CASSAETGGISYEQYF. V and J are TRBV5-1 and TRBJ2-7; 10 bases map to TRBD1. Germline V lookup: CDR1 SGHRS, CDR2 YFSETQ. V lost 4 bases, J lost 3 bases, and 10 bases stayed unmatched. CDR3 length: 16 residues.

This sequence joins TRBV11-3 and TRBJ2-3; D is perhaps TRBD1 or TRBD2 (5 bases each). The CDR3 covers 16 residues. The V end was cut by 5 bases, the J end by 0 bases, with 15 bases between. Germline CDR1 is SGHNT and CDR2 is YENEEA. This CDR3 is CASSPRGSGSTDTQYF. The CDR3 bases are TGTGCCAGCAGCCCCCGGGGCTCAGGGAGCACAGATACGCAGTATTTT.

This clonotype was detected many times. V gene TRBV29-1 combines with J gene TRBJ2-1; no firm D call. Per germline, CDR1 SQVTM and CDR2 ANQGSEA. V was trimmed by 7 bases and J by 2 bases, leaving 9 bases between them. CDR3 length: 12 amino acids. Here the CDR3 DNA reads TGCAGCGCCAGTCGTACCTACAATGAGCAGTTCTTC. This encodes CSASRTYNEQFF.

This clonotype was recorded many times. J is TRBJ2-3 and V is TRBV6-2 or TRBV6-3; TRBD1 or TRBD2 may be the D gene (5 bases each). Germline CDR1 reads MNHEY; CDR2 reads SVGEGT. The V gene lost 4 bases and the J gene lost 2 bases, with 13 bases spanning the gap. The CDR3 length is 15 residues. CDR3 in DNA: TGTGCCAGCAGTTTCCCCGGGACGGCCACAGATACGCAGTATTTT. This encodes CASSFPGTATDTQYF.